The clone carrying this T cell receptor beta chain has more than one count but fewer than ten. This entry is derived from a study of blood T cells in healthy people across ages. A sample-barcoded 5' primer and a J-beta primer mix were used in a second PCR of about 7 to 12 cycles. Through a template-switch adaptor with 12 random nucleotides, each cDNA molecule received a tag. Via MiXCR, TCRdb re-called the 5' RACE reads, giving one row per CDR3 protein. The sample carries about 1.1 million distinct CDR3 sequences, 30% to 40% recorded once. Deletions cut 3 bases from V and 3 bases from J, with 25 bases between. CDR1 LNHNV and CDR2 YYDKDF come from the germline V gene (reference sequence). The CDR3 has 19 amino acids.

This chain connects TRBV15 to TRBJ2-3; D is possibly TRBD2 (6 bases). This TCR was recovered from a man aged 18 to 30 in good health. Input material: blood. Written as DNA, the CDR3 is TGTGCCACCAGCAGGTCAAGGAGGGCTCCGGTTGTTAAAACAGATACGCAGTATTTT. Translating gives CATSRSRRAPVVKTDTQYF.